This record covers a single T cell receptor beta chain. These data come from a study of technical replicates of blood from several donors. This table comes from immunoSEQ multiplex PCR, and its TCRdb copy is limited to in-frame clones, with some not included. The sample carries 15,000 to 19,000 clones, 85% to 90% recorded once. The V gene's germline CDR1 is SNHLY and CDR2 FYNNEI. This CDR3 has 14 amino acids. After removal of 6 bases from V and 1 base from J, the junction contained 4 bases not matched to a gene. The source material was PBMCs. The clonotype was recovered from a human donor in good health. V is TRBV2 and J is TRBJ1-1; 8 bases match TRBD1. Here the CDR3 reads CASSLTGENTEAFF. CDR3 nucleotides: TGTGCCAGCAGCCTGACAGGGGAGAACACTGAAGCTTTCTTT.